The present entry profiles one T cell receptor (beta chain) with its context. The CDR3 has 13 amino acids. Trimming shortened V by 6 bases and J by 1 base, and 10 bases separated the two germline ends. Germline assignment: CDR1 SEHNR and CDR2 FQNEAQ (reference sequence). CD45RO-negative CD8 cells positively selected for CCR7 made up the naive population, which excluded terminally differentiated effector memory CD45RA+ cells. Donors included only healthy HIV-negative adults lacking recent acute infections or vaccinations. The table came from immunoSEQ multiplex PCR; TCRdb's copy has only in-frame clones and leaves some out. The sample has some 2 million clones, about 95% seen once. This sample was taken from a study of shared clonotypes between healthy human individuals.

This sequence was found in a young man in good health. Sequenced input: naive CD8+ T cells sorted from blood. The chain links TRBV7-9 to TRBJ2-7, with D possibly matching TRBD1 (5 bases). The CDR3 region has the DNA TGTGCCAGCAGGCCCCACAGGTCCTACGAGCAGTACTTC. Its translation is CASRPHRSYEQYF.